The 21 T cell receptor beta chains given below trace back to one sample, sequenced in a study of blood T cell repertoires in COVID-19. Sequencing used immunoSEQ multiplex PCR; TCRdb keeps in-frame clones, though not all of them. The sample carries approximately 70,000 clones, around 74% recorded once. Sequencing was carried out using peripheral blood. The receptors originated from a man aged 60-69 years with COVID-19, enrolled during active disease.

In its sample, this clone was seen a few times. The chain employs TRBV11-3 and TRBJ1-6; D not certain. This CDR3 contains 13 residues. Germline V lookup: CDR1 SGHNT, CDR2 YENEEA. Trimming pared 5 bases from V and 8 bases from J, leaving 10 bases between. DNA for the CDR3: TGTGCCAGCAGCCCAAGGCGGGATTCACCCCTCCACTTT. Protein: CASSPRRDSPLHF.

As DNA, the CDR3 is TGTGCCAGCAGCTCGGGACTCCTCGAGTTCTTC. This codes for CASSSGLLEFF. This sequence joins TRBV11-2 and TRBJ2-1; TRBD2 is a possible D gene (6 bases). The V gene lost 4 bases and the J gene lost 14 bases, with 12 bases spanning the gap. Per the germline V gene, CDR1 is SGHAT and CDR2 is FQNNGV. This CDR3 is built from 11 residues.

The V and J genes are TRBV19 and TRBJ1-1; a possible D gene is TRBD1 (5 bases). Looked up from germline, CDR1 is LNHDA and CDR2 is SQIVND (reference sequence). The ends were cut back, 4 bases at V and 0 bases at J, with 18 bases in the middle. The CDR3 has 17 residues. This CDR3 is CASSTQAGHRMNTEAFF. In DNA, the CDR3 is TGTGCCAGTAGTACTCAAGCCGGACACAGGATGAACACTGAAGCTTTCTTT. The variable domain in full, completed from reference TRBV19 and TRBJ1-1, reads DGGITQSPKYLFRKEGQNVTLSCEQNLNHDAMYWYRQDPGQGLRLIYYSQIVNDFQKGDIAEGYSVSREKKESFPLTVTSAQKNPTAFYLCASSTQAGHRMNTEAFFGQGTRLTVV.

The J gene is TRBJ1-5, the V gene TRBV12-5; TRBD1 is a possible D gene (5 bases). The CDR3 has 15 amino acids. Trimming pared 9 bases from V and 0 bases from J, leaving 15 bases between. Germline values: CDR1 LGHNT, CDR2 FRNRAP. Here the CDR3 reads CASDGGGNSNQPQHF. CDR3 bases: TGTGCTAGCGACGGCGGGGGGAATAGCAATCAGCCCCAGCATTTT.

The genes are TRBV6-5 and TRBJ2-7; TRBD1 aligns across 9 bases. Germline trimming cut 3 bases from V and 7 bases from J; bases unmatched to any gene: 10. CDR1 MNHEY and CDR2 SVGAGI come from the germline V gene. This CDR3 has 15 residues. As DNA, the CDR3 is TGTGCCAGCAGTTATGCTTCACAGGGGGCGTGGGAGCAGTACTTC. It codes for CASSYASQGAWEQYF.

V and J are TRBV28 and TRBJ1-1; 10 bases are a match to TRBD1. This CDR3 region has 16 residues. J lost 3 bases, V lost 3 bases, and 7 bases had no gene match. Germline V gene sequence: CDR1 MDHEN, CDR2 SYDVKM. Here the CDR3 DNA reads TGTGCCAGCAGTTTCCCCCGGACAGGGGGGGACACTGAAGCTTTCTTT. The encoded protein is CASSFPRTGGDTEAFF.

This clone was counted between two and nine times. J is TRBJ1-1 and V is TRBV11-2; D not certain. Germline CDR1 reads SGHAT; CDR2 reads FQNNGV. The ends were cut back, 4 bases at V and 11 bases at J, with 11 bases in the middle. CDR3 length: 11 amino acids. In DNA, the CDR3 is TGTGCCAGCAGCTCCGCTTTAGATGCTTTCTTT. Its protein is CASSSALDAFF.

The chain joins TRBV7-2 to TRBJ2-6; D remains unclear. The germline gives CDR1 SGHTA, CDR2 FQGNSA. This CDR3 contains 15 residues. With 5 bases removed from V and 0 bases from J, the gap between germline ends came to 8 bases. The CDR3 protein is CASSPKSSGANVLTF. CDR3 bases: TGTGCCAGCAGCCCTAAGTCCTCTGGGGCCAACGTCCTGACTTTC.

The chain recombines TRBV4-1 with TRBJ1-1; D is unclear. The CDR3 is 13 amino acids. CDR1 and CDR2 from the germline V gene are MGHRA and YSYEKL. The ends were cut back, 6 bases at V and 7 bases at J, with 15 bases in the middle. The CDR3 coding sequence is TGCGCCAGCAGTCTCCACGGGGTAGATGAAGCTTTCTTT. It encodes CASSLHGVDEAFF.

This clone is a singleton in its sample. The rearrangement uses TRBV7-8 and TRBJ2-3; weak D call: TRBD1 (6 bases). Germline CDR1 and CDR2: SGHVS and FQNEAQ. V lost 5 bases to trimming and J lost 11 bases, with 14 bases between them. The CDR3 sequence is 12 residues long. The CDR3 DNA is TGTGCCAGCAGCCAACAGGGTACTTGGCAGTATTTT. Amino acid sequence: CASSQQGTWQYF.

V usage is TRBV19 and J usage is TRBJ1-5; TRBD1 agrees at 9 bases. With V trimmed by 5 bases and J by 5 bases, 4 bases remained unmatched. The length of the CDR3 is 14 residues. Per germline, CDR1 LNHDA and CDR2 SQIVND (reference sequence). The CDR3 DNA reads TGTGCCAGTAGTGTACAGGGGGCGTATCAGCCCCAGCATTTT. It specifies CASSVQGAYQPQHF.

This chain connects TRBV28 to TRBJ2-3, with 8 nucleotides matching TRBD1. V gave up 3 bases and J gave up 1 base; unmatched junction bases: 6. CDR1 MDHEN and CDR2 SYDVKM come from the germline V gene. The CDR3 loop spans 16 amino acids. CDR3 bases: TGTGCCAGCAGTTTGTCAGGGGGCGCGGGCACAGATACGCAGTATTTT. Translated, it gives CASSLSGGAGTDTQYF.

This chain uses TRBV3-1 (or the pseudogene TRBV3-2) with TRBJ1-1; maybe TRBD1 (5 bases). The CDR3 extends over 14 amino acids. CDR1 is LGHDT, CDR2 YNNKEL, per germline (reference sequence). The ends were cut back, 1 base at V and 6 bases at J, with 12 bases in the middle. The CDR3 sequence is CASSQVVGLAEAFF. In DNA form, the CDR3 reads TGTGCCAGCAGCCAAGTAGTGGGGCTGGCTGAAGCTTTCTTT.

This chain uses TRBV5-4 with TRBJ2-2; TRBD2 aligns across 11 bases. Trimming at V came to 4 bases and at J to 4 bases, leaving 9 bases not matched to a gene. Germline lookup yields CDR1 SGHNT and CDR2 YYREEE (reference sequence). The CDR3 is 17 amino acids. CDR3 sequence reads: CASSPPGTSGPTGELFF. CDR3 coding DNA: TGTGCCAGCAGCCCCCCCGGGACTAGCGGTCCCACCGGGGAGCTGTTTTTT. Full variable domain (remainder filled in from reference TRBV5-4 and TRBJ2-2): ETGVTQSPTHLIKTRGQQVTLRCSSQSGHNTVSWYQQALGQGPQFIFQYYREEENGRGNFPPRFSGLQFPNYSSELNVNALELDDSALYLCASSPPGTSGPTGELFFGEGSRLTVL.

The J gene is TRBJ2-7, the V gene TRBV21-1; TRBD1, the table's D call, lacks a check against the DNA. TRBV21-1 is classified as a pseudogene. The CDR3 length is 14 residues. The DNA for the CDR3 is TGTGCCAGCAGCAAAGACAGGGTTGACTACGAGCAGTACTTC. This encodes CASSKDRVDYEQYF.

The table lists this clone with a count of one. This CDR3 reads CASRDRAADTQYF. DNA of the CDR3: TGTGCCAGCAGGGACAGGGCGGCAGATACGCAGTATTTT. This chain links TRBV6-5 with TRBJ2-3, with 8 bases lining up with TRBD1. Germline V gene data show CDR1 as MNHEY and CDR2 as SVGAGI. Unmatched junction bases numbered 3, after V lost 6 bases and J lost 4 bases. This CDR3 spans 13 amino acids.

This chain links TRBV2 with TRBJ2-1; 13 bases line up with TRBD2. Unmatched junction bases numbered 5, after V lost 8 bases and J lost 4 bases. Germline values: CDR1 SNHLY, CDR2 FYNNEI. This CDR3 spans 15 amino acids. Here the CDR3 DNA reads TGTGCCAGCTCACTGGGACTAGCGGGGTACAATGAGCAGTTCTTC. This encodes CASSLGLAGYNEQFF.

The J gene is TRBJ2-3, the V gene TRBV7-3; 8 bases map to TRBD2. Looked up from germline, CDR1 is SGHTA and CDR2 is FQGTGA. V lost 4 bases to trimming and J lost 0 bases; unmatched junction nucleotides: 3. The CDR3 length is 15 residues. In DNA form, the CDR3 reads TGTGCCAGCAGCTCGAGCGGGGGAAGCACAGATACGCAGTATTTT. Protein: CASSSSGGSTDTQYF.

J is TRBJ1-2 and V is TRBV4-1; 7 nucleotides align to TRBD1. In germline, CDR1 is MGHRA, CDR2 YSYEKL. V trimming: 2 bases; J trimming: 4 bases; junction bases outside the gene matches: 7. The CDR3 covers 15 residues. As DNA, the CDR3 is TGCGCCAGCAGCCAACGCGCAGGGGGAAGCTATGGCTACACCTTC. Encoded protein: CASSQRAGGSYGYTF.

The chain couples TRBV29-1 to TRBJ2-3; 7 nucleotides match TRBD2. J gave up 3 bases and V 7 bases, and 10 bases lay outside the gene matches. CDR1 and CDR2 from the germline V gene are SQVTM and ANQGSEA. The CDR3 sequence is 14 residues long. In DNA form, the CDR3 reads TGCAGCGCTGGGGGGGGAGGAGGGACAGATACGCAGTATTTT. This encodes CSAGGGGGTDTQYF.

CDR3 residues: CATSNQNTIYF. CDR3 DNA sequence: TGTGCCACCAGCAATCAGAACACCATATATTTT. The genes are TRBV15 and TRBJ1-3, with D unresolved. Germline-derived CDR1 and CDR2 are LNHNV and YYDKDF (reference sequence). Deletions cut 4 bases from V and 7 bases from J, with 5 bases between. This CDR3 spans 11 amino acids.